The 29 T cell receptor beta chains below were found in one sample sequenced in a study of molecular identifiers for immune sequencing clone quantification (dated by TCRdb to 2016 to 2019). Receptor libraries were prepared by PCR. TCRdb lists the instrument as NextSeq 500. In-frame beta chains were kept once TCRdb had trimmed the public reads at Q25 with fastp and called clones with MiXCR. Each entry merges the rows of one CDR3 protein and shows their most common DNA and genes. For this sample the table gives around 460,000 distinct CDR3 sequences, of which roughly 24% were detected only once. Clones ranked in the top ten supply roughly 0.77% of the sample. Sequencing was carried out using naive CD8+ T cells from blood, with Jurkat cell RNA spiked in. This specimen's cell subset or site label, interpreted: FACS-sorted CD8+CD4-CCR7+CD45RA+ naive T cells. These receptors all stem from a human donor in good health. Some libraries in this study had Jurkat cell RNA spiked in.

There are a few counts of this clonotype. V is TRBV30 and J is TRBJ2-7, with D uncertain. The germline V and J ends were trimmed by 0 bases and 0 bases, with 15 bases remaining between them. CDR3 length: 16 amino acids. CDR1 is GTSNPN and CDR2 is SVGIG in the germline V gene (reference sequence). CDR3 sequence (DNA): TGTGCCTGGAGTGTCGGACCGGCAAGACTCTCCTACGAGCAGTACTTC. Its translation is CAWSVGPARLSYEQYF.

As to this clonotype: The junction shows a germline mismatch at one end, possibly a read error. V usage is TRBV7-2 and J usage is TRBJ2-1; D remains ambiguous. The CDR3 loop spans 15 amino acids. CDR1 is SGHTA and CDR2 is FQGNSA in the germline V gene. In DNA form, the CDR3 reads TGTGCCAGCAGCTTAGGACTGCACTCCTACAGTGAGCAGTTCTTC. It yields the protein CASSLGLHSYSEQFF.

This clonotype was seen ten or more times. The chain joins TRBV29-1 to TRBJ1-5, with TRBD1 as a possible D gene (6 bases). With 4 bases removed from V and 5 bases from J, the gap between germline ends came to 15 bases. The CDR3 consists of 14 residues. Germline loops: CDR1 SQVTM, CDR2 ANQGSEA. DNA of the CDR3: TGCAGCGTTGGGATGGACAGCTCGGATCAGCCCCAGCATTTT. Translation: CSVGMDSSDQPQHF.

This clonotype was counted at least ten times. This chain links TRBV28 with TRBJ2-1, with D possibly being TRBD2 (7 bases). The CDR3 loop spans 13 amino acids. CDR1 and CDR2 (germline): MDHEN, SYDVKM. V shed 3 bases and J shed 9 bases, with 12 bases lying between them. The CDR3 spells CASSFRGLPEQFF. DNA for the CDR3: TGTGCCAGCAGTTTCAGGGGACTACCTGAGCAGTTCTTC.

Worth noting for this clonotype: The junction does not match germline at one end; this may be a read error. V gene TRBV7-9 combines with J gene TRBJ1-4, with a possible D match to TRBD1 (6 bases). The CDR3 spans 15 residues. Germline V gives CDR1 SEHNR, CDR2 FQNEAQ (reference sequence). The CDR3 loop is CASSPRTETNEKPFF. CDR3 in DNA: TGTGCCAGCAGCCCACGGACAGAAACTAATGAAAAACCGTTTTTT.

This chain uses TRBV7-2 with TRBJ2-5, with TRBD1 matching 9 bases. This CDR3 comprises 15 residues. J was trimmed by 2 bases and V by 1 base; bases with no gene match: 2. Looked up from germline, CDR1 is SGHTA and CDR2 is FQGNSA. The CDR3 spells CASSLGTGVQETQYF. DNA for the CDR3: TGTGCCAGCAGCTTAGGGACAGGGGTACAAGAGACCCAGTACTTC.

Concerning this clonotype: It may be a read error: a sequence one base away is much more abundant. The chain is built from TRBV30 and TRBJ2-7; D gene unclear. Germline-derived CDR1 and CDR2 are GTSNPN and SVGIG (reference sequence). Deletions cut 4 bases from V and 2 bases from J, with 18 bases between. CDR3 length: 15 residues. CDR3 in amino acids: CAWTLRPTTTYEQYF. CDR3 nucleotides: TGTGCCTGGACCCTGCGGCCTACAACAACCTACGAGCAGTACTTC.

This clonotype occurred a few times. V is TRBV7-9 and J is TRBJ1-1; possibly TRBD1 for D (6 bases). This CDR3 has 15 residues. Trimming shortened V by 2 bases and J by 2 bases, and 12 bases separated the two germline ends. Per the germline V gene, CDR1 is SEHNR and CDR2 is FQNEAQ (reference sequence). CDR3 loop: CASSLSWTENTEAFF. The CDR3 bases are TGTGCCAGCAGCTTATCATGGACAGAAAACACTGAAGCTTTCTTT.

In its sample, this clonotype was seen many times. The chain combines TRBV4-2 with TRBJ2-7; no reliable D call. The CDR3 consists of 14 residues. The V and J ends lost 3 bases and 4 bases respectively, with 13 bases between them. Germline lookup yields CDR1 LGHNA and CDR2 YNFKEQ. The DNA for the CDR3 is TGTGCCAGCAGCCACGAGAGCAGCGCATACGAGCAGTACTTC. It is translated as CASSHESSAYEQYF.

The sample holds many counts of this clonotype. The rearrangement uses TRBV7-9 and TRBJ2-3; no definite D call. V was pared by 0 bases and J by 5 bases, with 9 bases between. From germline, CDR1 is SEHNR and CDR2 FQNEAQ (reference sequence). This CDR3 comprises 14 residues. The CDR3 region has the DNA TGTGCCAGCAGCTTAGCCGGTTTTCAAGATACGCAGTATTTT. The encoded protein is CASSLAGFQDTQYF.

This clonotype turned up a few times. The chain couples TRBV11-3 to TRBJ2-5, with 7 bases that match TRBD2. The CDR3 runs 15 residues. V was clipped by 5 bases and J by 6 bases; unmatched bases: 12. Germline V gene lookup returns CDR1 SGHNT and CDR2 YENEEA. CDR3 amino acids: CASSQRGREDQTQYF. The CDR3 DNA reads as TGTGCCAGCAGCCAAAGGGGACGGGAGGATCAGACCCAGTACTTC.

This clonotype was seen many times. This sequence joins TRBV6-2 or TRBV6-3 and TRBJ2-3, with TRBD2 matching 14 bases. Germline assignment: CDR1 MNHEY and CDR2 SVGEGT. The junction had 5 bases not matched to a gene; V was cut back by 4 bases and J by 2 bases. The CDR3 runs 17 residues. In nucleotides, the CDR3 is TGTGCCAGCAGTTCCGGGACTAGCGGGGGAAACACAGATACGCAGTATTTT. It encodes CASSSGTSGGNTDTQYF.

The chain is built from TRBV9 and TRBJ2-3, with 7 bases matching TRBD1. V shed 0 bases, J shed 2 bases, and the junction held 15 bases outside the gene matches. In germline, CDR1 is SGDLS, CDR2 YYNGEE. There are 19 residues in the CDR3. The CDR3 protein is CASSVEDGTGALITDTQYF. DNA of the CDR3: TGTGCCAGCAGCGTAGAAGACGGTACAGGGGCTCTTATCACAGATACGCAGTATTTT.

Comments on this clonotype: A much more abundant neighbour one base away suggests this may be a read error. The chain is built from TRBV7-6 and TRBJ2-7; unclear D gene. Trimming shortened V by 5 bases and J by 4 bases, and 15 bases separated the two germline ends. The CDR3 has 14 amino acids. Germline CDR1 reads SGHVS; CDR2 reads FNYEAQ. The CDR3 reads CASSPPGVLYEQYF. For the CDR3, the DNA is TGTGCCAGCAGCCCCCCTGGGGTACTTTACGAGCAGTACTTC.

Comment on this clonotype: This may be a read error: a much more frequent sequence differs by one nucleotide. The rearrangement links TRBV4-3 to TRBJ2-7; D not resolved. Germline CDR1 and CDR2: LGHNA and YSLEER. The CDR3 extends over 13 amino acids. CDR3 bases: TGCGCCCGCAGCCCCGGACGGGTTTTCGAGCAGTACTTC. Translated, it gives CARSPGRVFEQYF.

On this clonotype: This may be a read error, as it is one base from a much larger clone. The chain recombines TRBV12-3 or TRBV12-4 with TRBJ2-3; 8 positions agree with TRBD2. The CDR3 loop spans 16 amino acids. V shed 7 bases, J shed 8 bases, and the junction held 17 bases outside the gene matches. In DNA, the CDR3 is TGTGCCAGCAATTTTTTCCGGGGGGGACCAGAAAGTACGCAGTATTTT. Its translation: CASNFFRGGPESTQYF.

This clonotype was observed many times. The chain carries TRBV6-6 and TRBJ2-7; 8 bases fit TRBD1. The CDR3 contains 18 residues. Trimming removed 2 bases from V and 6 bases from J; junction bases left unmatched: 18. Germline CDR1 is MNHNY and CDR2 is SVGAGI (reference sequence). The CDR3 region has the DNA TGTGCCAGCAGTTACCTATGGGGACAGGAGTTTACGTCTGTCGAGCAGTACTTC. Translated: CASSYLWGQEFTSVEQYF.

This clonotype was counted ten times or more. This chain connects TRBV4-1 to TRBJ2-3; TRBD2 aligns across 8 bases. The CDR3 is 18 amino acids. Germline V gene lookup returns CDR1 MGHRA and CDR2 YSYEKL. V lost 3 bases and J lost 3; bases outside the gene matches: 14. The CDR3 nucleotides read TGCGCCAGCAGCCAGGCCGGGACTAGGTTTATCAGGACAGATACGCAGTATTTT. It translates to CASSQAGTRFIRTDTQYF.

Only a few counts were recorded for this clonotype. This chain links TRBV10-3 with TRBJ1-1, with D possibly matching TRBD1 (6 bases). CDR1 and CDR2 from the germline V gene are ENHRY and SYGVKD. This CDR3 spans 14 amino acids. Trimming pared 5 bases from V and 4 bases from J, leaving 14 bases between. The CDR3 nucleotides read TGTGCCATCAGTACAGGGATTCCGGGCACTGAAGCTTTCTTT. Amino acid sequence: CAISTGIPGTEAFF.

This clonotype showed up just a few times. The J gene is TRBJ1-2, the V gene TRBV27; D is undetermined. With 6 bases removed from V and 0 bases from J, the gap between germline ends came to 8 bases. The CDR3 has 13 residues. Germline V CDR1 and CDR2: MNHEY, SMNVEV (reference sequence). The CDR3 sequence: CASRTRSNYGYTF. The DNA of the CDR3 is TGTGCCAGCAGGACGAGGTCTAACTATGGCTACACCTTC.

This clonotype turned up a few times. This chain connects TRBV19 to TRBJ1-1; no firm D call. Germline loops: CDR1 LNHDA, CDR2 SQIVND (reference sequence). The CDR3 consists of 14 residues. Trimming removed 4 bases from V and 5 bases from J, with 14 bases in between. CDR3 coding DNA: TGTGCCAGTAGTACATCGACGGGAGGGACTGAAGCTTTCTTT. This codes for CASSTSTGGTEAFF.

This chain uses TRBV6-2 or TRBV6-3 with TRBJ2-3; D gene uncertain. This CDR3 comprises 14 residues. The V and J ends lost 5 bases and 4 bases respectively, with 13 bases between them. Looked up from germline, CDR1 is MNHEY and CDR2 is SVGEGT. This chain's CDR3 is CASSPGYGPDTQYF. CDR3 coding DNA: TGTGCCAGCAGTCCCGGTTATGGCCCAGATACGCAGTATTTT.

This clonotype was counted ten times or more. This chain links TRBV20-1 with TRBJ1-1; D gene unclear. V lost 1 base, J lost 0 bases, and 6 bases lay in between. Germline V gene data show CDR1 as DFQATT and CDR2 as SNEGSKA (reference sequence). The CDR3 consists of 13 residues. The CDR3 sequence: CSARGILNTEAFF. The CDR3 DNA reads TGCAGTGCTAGAGGAATTTTGAACACTGAAGCTTTCTTT.

The V gene is TRBV7-9, the J gene TRBJ1-2, with D uncertain. Germline V gene lookup returns CDR1 SEHNR and CDR2 FQNEAQ (reference sequence). The CDR3 runs 15 residues. Between the trimmed V and J ends, which lost 4 bases and 4 bases, there was a span of 16 bases. For the CDR3, the DNA is TGTGCCAGCAGCTCTGTTTTACGTGGAAGCTATGGCTACACCTTC. Protein product: CASSSVLRGSYGYTF.

This clonotype has more than one count but fewer than ten. The chain is built from TRBV7-8 and TRBJ2-1; 9 nucleotides align to TRBD1. Trimming cost V 5 bases and J 6 bases; bases outside gene matches: 14. Germline V gives CDR1 SGHVS, CDR2 FQNEAQ. The CDR3 spans 17 residues. The CDR3, as DNA: TGTGCCAGCAGCAACCTGGCGGGACAGGGTCTCGGCAATGAGCAGTTCTTC. Its translation is CASSNLAGQGLGNEQFF.

This clonotype was found many times. The CDR3 reads CASSLAPQGPLPQHF. The CDR3 nucleotides read TGTGCCAGCAGCTTAGCGCCTCAGGGGCCGTTGCCCCAGCATTTT. The rearrangement links TRBV7-2 to TRBJ1-5, with TRBD1 as a possible D gene (6 bases). The CDR3 is 15 residues long. V dropped 0 bases and J dropped 9 bases, with 15 bases sitting between them. CDR1 is SGHTA and CDR2 is FQGNSA in the germline V gene.

V and J are TRBV9 and TRBJ2-1, with 8 bases matching TRBD2. J lost 0 bases, V lost 0 bases, and 8 bases had no gene match. The germline CDR1 and CDR2 sequences are SGDLS and YYNGEE. The CDR3 has 18 residues. The CDR3 sequence: CASSVVGIAGSSYNEQFF. CDR3 nucleotides: TGTGCCAGCAGCGTAGTGGGAATAGCGGGAAGCTCCTACAATGAGCAGTTCTTC.

In its sample, this clonotype was seen a few times. The chain employs TRBV2 and TRBJ2-2; D gene unclear. This CDR3 is 12 amino acids long. V shed 8 bases and J shed 5 bases, with 9 bases lying between them. Germline assignment: CDR1 SNHLY and CDR2 FYNNEI. The CDR3 spells CASRKGTGELFF. The CDR3 nucleotides are TGTGCCAGCCGGAAAGGAACCGGGGAGCTGTTTTTT.

In this sample, this clonotype turned up a few times. The V gene is TRBV10-3, the J gene TRBJ1-1, with D possibly being TRBD1 (6 bases). CDR1 and CDR2 from the germline V gene are ENHRY and SYGVKD. This CDR3 comprises 15 residues. V lost 9 bases and J lost 1, with 18 bases in between. The DNA of the CDR3 is TGTGCCATTCAGAAAGGGGACACTTCGAACACTGAAGCTTTCTTT. As protein: CAIQKGDTSNTEAFF.